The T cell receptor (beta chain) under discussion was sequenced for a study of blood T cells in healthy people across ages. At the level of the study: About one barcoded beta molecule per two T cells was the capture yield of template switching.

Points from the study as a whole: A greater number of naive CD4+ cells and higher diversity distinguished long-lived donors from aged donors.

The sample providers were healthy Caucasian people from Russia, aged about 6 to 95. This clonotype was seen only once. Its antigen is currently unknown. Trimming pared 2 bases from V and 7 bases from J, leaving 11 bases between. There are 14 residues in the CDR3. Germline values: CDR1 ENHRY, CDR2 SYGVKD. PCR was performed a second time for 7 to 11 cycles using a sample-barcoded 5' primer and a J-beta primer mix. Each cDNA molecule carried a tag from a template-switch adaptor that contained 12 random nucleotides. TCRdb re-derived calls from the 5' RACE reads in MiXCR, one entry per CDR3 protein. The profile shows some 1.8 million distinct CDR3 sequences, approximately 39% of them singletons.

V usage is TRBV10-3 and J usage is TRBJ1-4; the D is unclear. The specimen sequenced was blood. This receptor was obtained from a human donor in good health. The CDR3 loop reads CAISETTAAEKLFF. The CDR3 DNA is TGTGCCATCAGTGAGACAACTGCGGCTGAAAAACTGTTTTTT.